This paragraph reports one T cell receptor beta chain. This record comes from a study of blood T cell repertoires in COVID-19. As for the study in general: Sites across the United States, Italy and Spain contributed samples from acute and convalescent COVID-19. T cells, B-cell-depleted T cells, or PBMCs supplied cDNA or gDNA.

As originally analysed: Estimated nucleated cell counts came from reference gene primer amplification. Here immunoSEQ multiplex PCR was the method, and the copy in TCRdb shows in-frame clones only, minus some. V and J calls plus clone size are reproduced from that table; the DNA served to infer D and trimming. The sample lists under 250,000 clones, about nine tenths occurring once. CDR1 LGHDT and CDR2 YNNKEL come from the germline V gene (reference sequence). After removal of 5 bases from V and 4 bases from J, the junction contained 3 bases not matched to a gene. The CDR3 spans 14 residues. Seattle patients were enrolled while actively infected and followed longitudinally.

The chain employs TRBV3-1 (or the pseudogene TRBV3-2) and TRBJ1-2; 11 nucleotides agree with TRBD1. Sequenced material: peripheral blood. The sequence was obtained from a man under 40 with COVID-19, enrolled during active disease. The CDR3 sequence: CASSIGTGGYGYTF. For the CDR3, the DNA is TGTGCCAGCAGCATCGGGACAGGGGGCTATGGCTACACCTTC.